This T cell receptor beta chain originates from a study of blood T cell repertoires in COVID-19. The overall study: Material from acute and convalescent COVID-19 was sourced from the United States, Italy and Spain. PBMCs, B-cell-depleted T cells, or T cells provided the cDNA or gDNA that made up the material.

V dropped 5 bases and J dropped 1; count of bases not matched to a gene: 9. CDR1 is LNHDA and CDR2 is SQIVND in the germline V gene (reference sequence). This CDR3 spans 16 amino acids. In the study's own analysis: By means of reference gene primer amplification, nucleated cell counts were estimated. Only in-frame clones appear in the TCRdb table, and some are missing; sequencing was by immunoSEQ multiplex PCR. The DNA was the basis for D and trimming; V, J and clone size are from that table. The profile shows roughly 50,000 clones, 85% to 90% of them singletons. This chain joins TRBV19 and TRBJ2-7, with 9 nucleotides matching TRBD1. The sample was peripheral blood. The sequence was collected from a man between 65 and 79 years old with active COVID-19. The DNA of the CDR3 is TGTGCCAGTAGTTTGTCCTACGGACAGGGGTCCTACGAGCAGTACTTC. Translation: CASSLSYGQGSYEQYF.